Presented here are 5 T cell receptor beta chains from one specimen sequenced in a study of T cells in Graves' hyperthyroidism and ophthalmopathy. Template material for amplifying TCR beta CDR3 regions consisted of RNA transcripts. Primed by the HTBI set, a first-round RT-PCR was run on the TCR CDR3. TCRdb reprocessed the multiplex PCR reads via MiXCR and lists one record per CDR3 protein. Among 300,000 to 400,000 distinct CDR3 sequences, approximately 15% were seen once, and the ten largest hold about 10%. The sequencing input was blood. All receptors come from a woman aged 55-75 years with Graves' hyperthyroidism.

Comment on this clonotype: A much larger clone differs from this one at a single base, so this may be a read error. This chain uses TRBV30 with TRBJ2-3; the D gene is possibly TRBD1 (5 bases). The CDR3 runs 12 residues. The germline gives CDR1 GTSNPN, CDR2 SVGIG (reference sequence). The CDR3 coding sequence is TGTGCCTGGATCAGGTCCACAGGTACGCAGTATTTT. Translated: CAWIRSTGTQYF.

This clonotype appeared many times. The CDR3 region is CATSDPGTGEETQYF. For the CDR3, the DNA is TGTGCCACCAGTGATCCCGGGACGGGAGAGGAGACCCAGTACTTC. This chain joins TRBV24-1 and TRBJ2-5, with D maybe TRBD2 (6 bases). Looked up from germline, CDR1 is KGHDR and CDR2 is SFDVKD. The CDR3 is made up of 15 amino acids. V was cut by 3 bases and J by 5 bases, with 15 bases left in between.

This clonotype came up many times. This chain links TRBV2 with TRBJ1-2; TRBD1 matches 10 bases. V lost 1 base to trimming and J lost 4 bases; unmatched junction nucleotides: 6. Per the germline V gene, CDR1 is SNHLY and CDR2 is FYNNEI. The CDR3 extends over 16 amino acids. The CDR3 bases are TGTGCCAGCAGTGAAGGGGCGACAGGGGGCACCTATGGCTACACCTTC. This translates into CASSEGATGGTYGYTF.

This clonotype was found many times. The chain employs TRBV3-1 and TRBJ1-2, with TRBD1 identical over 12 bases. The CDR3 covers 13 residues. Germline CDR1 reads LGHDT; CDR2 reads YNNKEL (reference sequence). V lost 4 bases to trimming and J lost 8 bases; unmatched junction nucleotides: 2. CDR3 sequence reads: CASSLGTGGGYTF. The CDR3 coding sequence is TGTGCCAGCAGCCTAGGGACAGGGGGCGGCTACACCTTC. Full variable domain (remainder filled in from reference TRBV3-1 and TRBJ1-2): DTAVSQTPKYLVTQMGNDKSIKCEQNLGHDTMYWYKQDSKKFLKIMFSYNNKELIINETVPNRFSPKSPDKAHLNLHINSLELGDSAVYFCASSLGTGGGYTFGSGTRLTVV.

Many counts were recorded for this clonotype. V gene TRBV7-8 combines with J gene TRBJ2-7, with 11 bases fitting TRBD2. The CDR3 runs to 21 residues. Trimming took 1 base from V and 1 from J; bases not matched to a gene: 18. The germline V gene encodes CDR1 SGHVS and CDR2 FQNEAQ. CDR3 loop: CASSLEQGVSSGRTWSYEQYF. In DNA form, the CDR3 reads TGTGCCAGCAGCTTAGAACAGGGGGTTTCTAGCGGGAGGACGTGGTCCTACGAGCAGTACTTC. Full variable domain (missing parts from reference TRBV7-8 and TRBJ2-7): GAGVSQSPRYKVAKRGQDVALRCDPISGHVSLFWYQQALGQGPEFLTYFQNEAQLDKSGLPSDRFFAERPEGSVSTLKIQRTQQEDSAVYLCASSLEQGVSSGRTWSYEQYFGPGTRLTVT.